Presented here are 25 T cell receptor beta chains from one specimen sequenced in a study of blood T cell repertoires in COVID-19. Method: immunoSEQ multiplex PCR; TCRdb's copy keeps in-frame clones and lacks some. The data hold 150,000 or so clones, with about 86% observed a single time. Sequencing used PBMCs or T cells enriched from blood (not recorded which). These receptors came from a man aged 50-59 years who had recovered from COVID-19.

The V and J genes are TRBV6-2 or TRBV6-3 and TRBJ2-3; D may be TRBD1 (5 bases). The CDR3 contains 15 residues. Looked up from germline, CDR1 is MNHEY and CDR2 is SVGEGT. V gave up 2 bases and J gave up 10 bases, with 19 bases separating them. CDR3 loop: CASSYVVTPSGPQYF. The CDR3 DNA follows: TGTGCCAGCAGTTACGTGGTGACCCCCTCAGGGCCGCAGTATTTT.

The rearrangement uses TRBV10-2 and TRBJ2-3; 10 bases agree with TRBD2. With 3 bases clipped from V and 9 bases from J, the junction kept 12 bases outside the gene matches. The CDR3 covers 16 residues. Germline V gene sequence: CDR1 WSHSY, CDR2 SAAADI. CDR3 protein: CASSDPTGSSGGTQYF. The CDR3 nucleotides read TGCGCCAGCAGTGACCCGACGGGTTCTAGCGGGGGAACGCAGTATTTT.

For the CDR3, the DNA is TGTGCCAGCACCACAAAGCCCGGGACAGGGGGCGCCTATGGCTACACCTTC. Protein: CASTTKPGTGGAYGYTF. The rearrangement links TRBV3-1 (or the pseudogene TRBV3-2) to TRBJ1-2; 12 nucleotides match TRBD1. Germline V CDR1 and CDR2: LGHDT, YNNKEL (reference sequence). The CDR3 covers 17 residues. V trimming: 7 bases; J trimming: 4 bases; junction bases outside the gene matches: 13.

V is TRBV6-5 and J is TRBJ1-1; unclear D gene. Trimming left V 0 bases short and J 0 bases short, with 8 bases between. CDR1 is MNHEY, CDR2 SVGAGI, per germline. The CDR3 has 15 residues. CDR3 region: CASSYSTNMNTEAFF. CDR3 DNA: TGTGCCAGCAGTTACTCGACAAACATGAACACTGAAGCTTTCTTT.

This clone was seen more than once but under ten times. This chain uses TRBV5-5 with TRBJ2-2; D gene unclear. Germline V gene lookup returns CDR1 SGHKS and CDR2 YYEKEE (reference sequence). The CDR3 runs to 13 residues. V lost 4 bases and J lost 6, with 10 bases in between. For the CDR3, the DNA is TGTGCCAGCAGCGTGCAGGTCCCCGGGGAGCTGTTTTTT. This translates into CASSVQVPGELFF.

This clone occurred a few times. In DNA form, the CDR3 reads TGCGCCAGCAGCGACTTGGGTACGCAGTATTTT. Residues: CASSDLGTQYF. The chain employs TRBV5-1 and TRBJ2-3; D unclear. The CDR3 contains 11 residues. In germline, CDR1 is SGHRS, CDR2 YFSETQ. Trimming cost V 4 bases and J 8 bases, with 8 bases left between them.

This clone was seen more than once but under ten times. V and J are TRBV10-1 and TRBJ2-1; 8 bases line up with TRBD2. Germline values: CDR1 WNHNN, CDR2 SYGVQD (reference sequence). The CDR3 spans 15 residues. The ends lost 5 bases at V and 0 bases at J; junction bases unmatched: 3. In DNA form, the CDR3 reads TGCGCCAGCAGTTCGGGGGGGAGCTCCTACAATGAGCAGTTCTTC. It specifies CASSSGGSSYNEQFF.

The chain recombines TRBV28 with TRBJ2-1, with D perhaps TRBD1 (6 bases). The CDR3 spans 12 residues. Germline CDR1 is MDHEN and CDR2 is SYDVKM. Trimming pared 6 bases from V and 8 bases from J, leaving 11 bases between. CDR3 region: CASSPDSYEQFF. As DNA, the CDR3 is TGTGCCAGCAGCCCGGACAGCTATGAGCAGTTCTTC.

This clone came up once. The chain joins TRBV14 to TRBJ1-2; D uncertain. Germline-derived CDR1 and CDR2 are SGHDN and FVKESK. This CDR3 contains 15 residues. V was cut by 0 bases and J by 2 bases, with 10 bases left in between. This CDR3 is CASSQEMGSNYGYTF. The DNA of the CDR3 is TGTGCCAGCAGCCAAGAAATGGGCAGCAACTATGGCTACACCTTC.

The gene calls are TRBV30 and TRBJ1-1; no clear D gene. The CDR3 length is 13 residues. Germline assignment: CDR1 GTSNPN and CDR2 SVGIG (reference sequence). The V end lost 2 bases, the J end lost 3 bases, and 10 bases lay between the germline ends. The CDR3 bases are TGTGCCTGGAGTACGAGGCGCGACACTGAAGCTTTCTTT. Its translation is CAWSTRRDTEAFF.

The rearrangement uses TRBV6-6 and TRBJ2-1; 9 positions match TRBD1. This CDR3 has 15 amino acids. V shed 5 bases, J shed 2 bases, and the junction held 4 bases outside the gene matches. Looked up from germline, CDR1 is MNHNY and CDR2 is SVGAGI (reference sequence). In nucleotides, the CDR3 is TGTGCCAGCAGTCCAACAGGGGGCGCCTACAATGAGCAGTTCTTC. Its protein product is CASSPTGGAYNEQFF.

This clone showed up just once. The CDR3: CASSSSGTDTQYF. The CDR3, as DNA: TGTGCCAGCAGTTCCTCGGGCACAGATACGCAGTATTTT. J is TRBJ2-3 and V is TRBV12-3 or TRBV12-4, with D unclear. This CDR3 contains 13 residues. V lost 4 bases and J 1 base, leaving 6 bases between the germline ends.

The chain links TRBV7-2 to TRBJ1-4; 7 nucleotides align to TRBD1. CDR3 length: 15 residues. V shed 5 bases, J shed 8 bases, and the junction held 11 bases outside the gene matches. CDR1 SGHTA and CDR2 FQGNSA come from the germline V gene. The CDR3 here is CASSQGQIGREKLFF. The CDR3, as DNA: TGTGCCAGCAGCCAGGGACAGATTGGGCGAGAAAAACTGTTTTTT.

This chain links TRBV28 with TRBJ2-5, with D possibly TRBD1 on 6 matching bases. V was trimmed by 4 bases and J by 0 bases, leaving 6 bases between them. This CDR3 contains 13 residues. Germline CDR1 MDHEN, CDR2 SYDVKM. CDR3 residues: CASSWDNQETQYF. In nucleotides, the CDR3 is TGTGCCAGCAGTTGGGACAACCAAGAGACCCAGTACTTC.

The chain has TRBV7-3 and TRBJ2-3; 10 bases are a match to TRBD2. The CDR3 extends over 15 amino acids. The ends lost 5 bases at V and 2 bases at J; junction bases unmatched: 4. Germline values: CDR1 SGHTA, CDR2 FQGTGA. The DNA of the CDR3 is TGTGCCAGCAGCAAAGGACTAGCGGACACAGATACGCAGTATTTT. This gives the protein CASSKGLADTDTQYF.

The chain employs TRBV19 and TRBJ1-2; D ambiguous. The ends were cut back, 4 bases at V and 2 bases at J, with 14 bases in the middle. Per germline, CDR1 LNHDA and CDR2 SQIVND (reference sequence). The CDR3 loop spans 15 amino acids. CDR3: CASSTALSQNYGYTF. CDR3 sequence (DNA): TGTGCCAGTAGTACCGCCTTATCACAAAACTATGGCTACACCTTC.

The V call is TRBV9, the J call TRBJ2-3; 8 bases agree with TRBD1. Trimming cost V 4 bases and J 2 bases; bases outside gene matches: 9. CDR1 and CDR2 (germline): SGDLS, YYNGEE. The length of the CDR3 is 16 residues. The CDR3 coding sequence is TGTGCCAGCAGCTGGAGACAGGGGTCCTCCACAGATACGCAGTATTTT. Its translation is CASSWRQGSSTDTQYF. The full variable domain, rest sourced from reference TRBV9 and TRBJ2-3, is DSGVTQTPKHLITATGQRVTLRCSPRSGDLSVYWYQQSLDQGLQFLIQYYNGEERAKGNILERFSAQQFPDLHSELNLSSLELGDSALYFCASSWRQGSSTDTQYFGPGTRLTVL.

The rearrangement links TRBV5-8 to TRBJ2-5; D gene uncertain. Germline V gene sequence: CDR1 SGHTS, CDR2 YDEGEE. The germline V and J ends were trimmed by 1 base and 6 bases, with 10 bases remaining between them. The CDR3 spans 13 residues. CDR3 protein: CASSLSAEKTQYF. The CDR3 bases are TGTGCCAGCAGCTTGTCGGCGGAGAAGACCCAGTACTTC.

The chain uses TRBV5-1 and TRBJ2-2; no reliable D call. The CDR3 extends over 14 amino acids. The V and J ends lost 2 bases and 1 base respectively, with 6 bases between them. The germline V gene has CDR1 SGHRS and CDR2 YFSETQ. CDR3 DNA: TGCGCCAGCAGCTTTAAACAGAACACCGGGGAGCTGTTTTTT. It codes for CASSFKQNTGELFF.

This chain links TRBV2 with TRBJ2-1; 10 bases fit TRBD1. V shed 6 bases and J 0 bases; nucleotides not matched to a gene: 2. The CDR3 spans 15 residues. CDR1 is SNHLY and CDR2 is FYNNEI in the germline V gene. As DNA, the CDR3 is TGTGCCAGCAGGGGACAGGGGAGCTCCTACAATGAGCAGTTCTTC. Protein sequence: CASRGQGSSYNEQFF.

This clone has only a few counts. This chain connects TRBV13 to TRBJ2-3, with TRBD2 matching over 8 bases. V dropped 0 bases and J dropped 3; count of bases not matched to a gene: 14. Germline values: CDR1 PRHDT, CDR2 FYEKMQ (reference sequence). The CDR3 runs to 19 residues. The CDR3 nucleotides are TGTGCCAGCAGCTTAGGCCATGGGAGCGGGGGTCTTCAAACAGATACGCAGTATTTT. The encoded protein is CASSLGHGSGGLQTDTQYF.

The chain carries TRBV6-5 and TRBJ1-5; TRBD1 aligns across 7 bases. V lost 2 bases, J lost 5 bases, and 6 bases stayed unmatched. The CDR3 has 15 amino acids. The V gene's germline CDR1 is MNHEY and CDR2 SVGAGI. The CDR3 coding sequence is TGTGCCAGCAGTTACGGAGGGGGCGTCGATCAGCCCCAGCATTTT. This translates into CASSYGGGVDQPQHF.

This chain uses TRBV5-4 with TRBJ1-4; 12 bases match TRBD1. CDR1 SGHNT and CDR2 YYREEE come from the germline V gene (reference sequence). The ends lost 3 bases at V and 7 bases at J; junction bases unmatched: 1. This CDR3 is 14 amino acids long. CDR3 loop: CASSSGQGAEKLFF. As DNA, the CDR3 is TGTGCCAGCAGCTCGGGACAGGGGGCTGAAAAACTGTTTTTT.

J is TRBJ2-2 and V is TRBV18; D ambiguous. The CDR3 runs 15 residues. From germline, CDR1 is KGHSH and CDR2 LQKENI. The ends were cut back, 1 base at V and 1 base at J, with 7 bases in the middle. This chain's CDR3 is CASSPRLLNTGELFF. The CDR3 coding sequence is TGTGCCAGCTCACCACGGCTTTTGAACACCGGGGAGCTGTTTTTT.

DNA for the CDR3: TGCGCCAGCAGCCAAGATCGGCTAGCCACAGATACGCAGTATTTT. Protein: CASSQDRLATDTQYF. The V and J genes are TRBV4-3 and TRBJ2-3; weak D call: TRBD2 (5 bases). The CDR3 covers 15 residues. Germline V gene lookup returns CDR1 LGHNA and CDR2 YSLEER. The V end lost 0 bases, the J end lost 2 bases, and 9 bases lay between the germline ends.